This T cell receptor beta chain comes out of a study of post-analysis software for immune sequencing data. Whole-study context: In terms of disease course, relapsing-remitting, secondary progressive and progressive-relapsing multiple sclerosis were included.

Study results and limitations: Significantly lower normalized Chao1 diversity was seen in multiple sclerosis patients than in controls. Patients carried five TRBV segments more frequently than controls did, and TRBV5-6, TRBV5-1 and TRBV20-1 were among them. Pronounced co-clustering by F measure was evident among identically batched samples.

Unique molecular identifiers had been added to the TCR beta cDNA libraries. Around 500,000 cDNA molecules were obtained from roughly 1 to 10 million T cells. TCRdb reanalysed the PCR reads using MiXCR and keeps one entry per CDR3 protein. The repertoire holds approximately 690,000 distinct CDR3 sequences, 59% seen once, with over 9% in the top ten. This clonotype turned up a few times. The antigen remains undetermined. The CDR3 is 20 amino acids. Input material: blood. The source is a girl aged 2 to 10 with multiple sclerosis. The chain is built from TRBV21-1 and TRBJ2-6; the DNA was not compared with TRBD1, the D call given in the table. TRBV21-1 is a pseudogene segment. The CDR3 loop is CASSSPERLLQLSGANVLTF. DNA for the CDR3: TGTGCCAGCAGCTCCCCGGAACGGCTGCTGCAACTCTCTGGGGCCAACGTCCTGACTTTC.